The 21 T cell receptor beta chains in this list originate from one sample, sequenced in a study of blood T cell repertoires in COVID-19. The method was immunoSEQ multiplex PCR; TCRdb's version includes in-frame clones alone and lacks a portion of them. There are roughly 200,000 clones in the sample; 85% occur only once, and about 5% lies in the top ten. The sequenced sample was peripheral blood. The receptor source for this set is an elderly woman with acute or convalescent COVID-19.

This chain joins TRBV20-1 and TRBJ2-3, with TRBD1 as a possible D gene (6 bases). Germline values: CDR1 DFQATT, CDR2 SNEGSKA (reference sequence). The CDR3 is 15 residues long. V lost 3 bases and J 2 bases, leaving 15 bases between the germline ends. CDR3 region: CSASPSRGYTDTQYF. DNA of the CDR3: TGCAGTGCTAGTCCCTCCAGGGGTTACACAGATACGCAGTATTTT.

This clone turned up a few times. The CDR3 protein is CASSLTGQSTDTQYF. The CDR3, as DNA: TGCGCCAGCAGCTTGACGGGACAAAGCACAGATACGCAGTATTTT. The chain links TRBV5-1 to TRBJ2-3, with D possibly matching TRBD1 (6 bases). Per germline, CDR1 SGHRS and CDR2 YFSETQ. The CDR3 has 15 amino acids. V lost 1 base, J lost 0 bases, and 9 bases lay in between.

The J gene is TRBJ2-2, the V gene TRBV9; D is unresolved. The ends were cut back, 0 bases at V and 0 bases at J, with 6 bases in the middle. This CDR3 has 15 amino acids. The germline CDR1 and CDR2 sequences are SGDLS and YYNGEE. The CDR3, as DNA: TGTGCCAGCAGCGTAGGCCACACGAACACCGGGGAGCTGTTTTTT. Translated: CASSVGHTNTGELFF.

Only a few counts were recorded for this clone. V and J are TRBV5-4 and TRBJ2-7; TRBD2 agrees at 8 bases. The CDR3 consists of 15 residues. Losses at the gene ends were 4 bases for V and 7 bases for J; bases not matched to a gene: 13. The V gene's germline CDR1 is SGHNT and CDR2 YYREEE (reference sequence). CDR3 in DNA: TGTGCCAGCAGCCCGGGAGGGGAGATCCTTTGGGAGCAGTACTTC. Protein sequence: CASSPGGEILWEQYF.

The chain has TRBV30 and TRBJ1-1; D is unresolved. V was pared by 3 bases and J by 0 bases, with 11 bases between. CDR1 GTSNPN and CDR2 SVGIG come from the germline V gene (reference sequence). The CDR3 totals 14 residues. CDR3 region: CAWRRVPLNTEAFF. The CDR3 coding sequence is TGTGCCTGGAGGAGGGTGCCCCTGAACACTGAAGCTTTCTTT. Variable domain in full (rest from reference TRBV30 and TRBJ1-1): SQTIHQWPATLVQPVGSPLSLECTVEGTSNPNLYWYRQAAGRGLQLLFYSVGIGQISSEVPQNLSASRPQDRQFILSSKKLLLSDSGFYLCAWRRVPLNTEAFFGQGTRLTVV.

For this clone: The same CDR3 arises from other DNA sequences in this sample as well. J is TRBJ2-5 and V is TRBV7-3; D perhaps matches TRBD2 (5 bases). This CDR3 region has 14 residues. Germline V gene sequence: CDR1 SGHTA, CDR2 FQGTGA. Trimming removed 4 bases at V and 2 bases at J, with 11 bases between. The CDR3 region is CASSSGRGQETQYF. CDR3 DNA sequence: TGTGCCAGCAGCTCCGGACGGGGACAAGAGACCCAGTACTTC. The whole variable domain, filled in from reference TRBV7-3 and TRBJ2-5, reads GAGVSQTPSNKVTEKGKYVELRCDPISGHTALYWYRQSLGQGPEFLIYFQGTGAADDSGLPNDRFFAVRPEGSVSTLKIQRTERGDSAVYLCASSSGRGQETQYFGPGTRLLVL.

The chain couples TRBV5-1 to TRBJ1-6; D is unresolved. Germline CDR1 SGHRS, CDR2 YFSETQ. This CDR3 has 16 residues. V was clipped by 1 base and J by 7 bases, with 15 bases between them. The CDR3 is CASSLNGAFGNSPLHF. In DNA, the CDR3 is TGCGCCAGCAGCTTGAATGGAGCGTTCGGGAATTCACCCCTCCACTTT.

The chain carries TRBV7-2 and TRBJ2-2; 9 bases line up with TRBD2. Germline V CDR1 and CDR2: SGHTA, FQGNSA. The ends lost 6 bases at V and 0 bases at J; junction bases unmatched: 8. This CDR3 is built from 17 residues. The CDR3 here is CASSRTSEGPNTGELFF. The CDR3 bases are TGTGCCAGCAGTCGGACTAGCGAGGGGCCGAACACCGGGGAGCTGTTTTTT.

This chain uses TRBV18 with TRBJ2-1, with 9 bases fitting TRBD1. From germline, CDR1 is KGHSH and CDR2 LQKENI. Germline trimming cut 3 bases from V and 2 bases from J; bases unmatched to any gene: 8. There are 17 residues in the CDR3. The CDR3 spells CASSPLPGQGTYNEQFF. The CDR3 DNA is TGTGCCAGCTCACCGCTACCGGGACAGGGAACCTACAATGAGCAGTTCTTC. Based on the CDR3 plus reference TRBV18 and TRBJ2-1, the full variable domain is NAGVMQNPRHLVRRRGQEARLRCSPMKGHSHVYWYRQLPEEGLKFMVYLQKENIIDESGMPKERFSAEFPKEGPSILRIQQVVRGDSAAYFCASSPLPGQGTYNEQFFGPGTRLTVL.

CDR3 in DNA: TGTGCCAGCTCACCACCGGGACTCCAACAAGAGACCCAGTACTTC. It codes for CASSPPGLQQETQYF. This chain connects TRBV18 to TRBJ2-5; D perhaps matches TRBD2 (6 bases). The germline V and J ends were trimmed by 0 bases and 2 bases, with 10 bases remaining between them. CDR1 and CDR2 from the germline V gene are KGHSH and LQKENI. The CDR3 covers 15 residues.

The rearrangement joins TRBV21-1 to TRBJ1-5; TRBD1, the table's D call, lacks a check against the DNA. TRBV21-1 is designated a pseudogene. The CDR3 spans 18 residues. The CDR3 protein is CASSKAVQGSGSNQPQHF. The CDR3 DNA is TGTGCCAGCAGCAAAGCGGTACAGGGGAGTGGGAGCAATCAGCCCCAGCATTTT.

The chain carries TRBV7-2 and TRBJ1-2; 11 bases fit TRBD1. The CDR3 sequence is 15 residues long. Per the germline V gene, CDR1 is SGHTA and CDR2 is FQGNSA. V shed 10 bases and J 6 bases; nucleotides not matched to a gene: 13. CDR3 in amino acids: CANLDRGRRGNGYTF. The CDR3 DNA reads TGTGCCAACCTGGACAGGGGGCGTAGGGGGAATGGCTACACCTTC.

The CDR3 region has the DNA TGTGCCAGCAACACGCCGGACAGCTACGAACTTGAAGCTTTCTTT. Its translation is CASNTPDSYELEAFF. The chain couples TRBV28 to TRBJ1-1; D possibly corresponds to TRBD1 (6 bases). This CDR3 is 15 amino acids long. Germline CDR1 reads MDHEN; CDR2 reads SYDVKM. V shed 7 bases and J shed 7 bases, with 22 bases lying between them.

The gene calls are TRBV7-2 and TRBJ2-4, with 10 bases fitting TRBD2. J lost 6 bases, V lost 4 bases, and 15 bases had no gene match. The V gene's germline CDR1 is SGHTA and CDR2 FQGNSA. The CDR3 sequence is 18 residues long. As DNA, the CDR3 is TGTGCCAGCAGCTCCCGGGGTAGCGGGAGGTCCTTAGGAAACATTCAGTACTTC. Its translation: CASSSRGSGRSLGNIQYF.

This clone was found a few times. In DNA, the CDR3 is TGTGCCAGCGTGATCACCACAACAGGGGGACGGGGCTACACCTTC. This sequence encodes CASVITTTGGRGYTF. The rearrangement joins TRBV19 to TRBJ1-2, with 8 bases identical to TRBD1. Germline assignment: CDR1 LNHDA and CDR2 SQIVND (reference sequence). The V gene end was trimmed by 9 bases and the J gene end by 8 bases; junction bases not matched to a gene: 17. The CDR3 is made up of 15 amino acids.

The chain has TRBV7-2 and TRBJ2-1; D unclear. This CDR3 is built from 12 residues. CDR1 and CDR2 (germline): SGHTA, FQGNSA. Trimming took 1 base from V and 8 from J, leaving 6 bases between them. The CDR3 DNA reads as TGTGCCAGCAGCTTAGTGGCGGATGAGCAGTTCTTC. The encoded protein is CASSLVADEQFF.

This chain joins TRBV28 and TRBJ1-1; TRBD1 is a possible D gene (5 bases). This CDR3 is 11 amino acids long. Trimming stripped 6 bases from V and 4 bases from J, with 6 bases between. Germline V gene sequence: CDR1 MDHEN, CDR2 SYDVKM. CDR3 nucleotide sequence: TGTGCCAGCAGGGGGGGCACTGAAGCTTTCTTT. This encodes CASRGGTEAFF.

This chain uses TRBV6-2 or TRBV6-3 with TRBJ2-1; 10 bases match TRBD2. Trimming at V came to 4 bases and at J to 7 bases, leaving 10 bases not matched to a gene. Germline CDR1 and CDR2: MNHEY and SVGEGT. This CDR3 spans 16 amino acids. CDR3 sequence (DNA): TGTGCCAGCAGTTTGGGCCCCGGACTAGCGGAAAATGAGCAGTTCTTC. Translated, it gives CASSLGPGLAENEQFF.

The genes are TRBV29-1 and TRBJ2-2; 10 nucleotides match TRBD2. V shed 7 bases, J shed 6 bases, and the junction held 17 bases outside the gene matches. Germline V gene lookup returns CDR1 SQVTM and CDR2 ANQGSEA. This CDR3 is built from 17 residues. CDR3 region: CSAGGAGGPGGAGELFF. CDR3 coding DNA: TGCAGCGCTGGGGGAGCGGGAGGGCCTGGCGGCGCCGGGGAGCTGTTTTTT.

In its sample, this clone was seen a few times. J is TRBJ2-7 and V is TRBV27; D is uncertain. Germline assignment: CDR1 MNHEY and CDR2 SMNVEV (reference sequence). V lost 5 bases to trimming and J lost 5 bases, with 16 bases between them. The CDR3 loop spans 14 amino acids. The CDR3: CASSPRQPFHEQYF. CDR3 DNA: TGTGCCAGCAGTCCGCGGCAGCCCTTCCACGAGCAGTACTTC.

The chain couples TRBV18 to TRBJ2-1; TRBD2 aligns across 10 bases. The germline V gene has CDR1 KGHSH and CDR2 LQKENI. The ends lost 3 bases at V and 5 bases at J; junction bases unmatched: 10. This CDR3 comprises 17 residues. CDR3 residues: CASSPPTSSGRDNEQFF. CDR3 in DNA: TGTGCCAGCTCACCGCCTACCTCTAGCGGGAGAGACAATGAGCAGTTCTTC. The full variable domain, its missing parts supplied by reference TRBV18 and TRBJ2-1, is NAGVMQNPRHLVRRRGQEARLRCSPMKGHSHVYWYRQLPEEGLKFMVYLQKENIIDESGMPKERFSAEFPKEGPSILRIQQVVRGDSAAYFCASSPPTSSGRDNEQFFGPGTRLTVL.